This entry describes one T cell receptor beta chain. This entry is derived from a study of blood T cell repertoires in COVID-19. Study summary: Italy, Spain and the United States were the sources of the convalescent and acute COVID-19 samples. Sources were T cells, B-cell-depleted T cells, or PBMCs; the material itself was cDNA or gDNA.

Germline lookup yields CDR1 SGHTA and CDR2 FQGTGA. The ends lost 5 bases at V and 2 bases at J; junction bases unmatched: 6. CDR3 length equals 16 residues. How the authors handled the data: Estimates of nucleated cell counts were drawn from the amplification of reference gene primers. Profiled with immunoSEQ multiplex PCR; TCRdb holds only in-frame clones, not every one. The D gene and trimming were derived from the DNA, and the V and J assignments and clone size from that table. This repertoire shows about half a million clones, 75% to 90% found once; its top ten account for approximately 2.9%. Sample: peripheral blood. This chain uses TRBV7-3 with TRBJ2-3; TRBD2 matches at 11 bases. The sequence came from a human donor in a cohort sampled during active COVID-19. The CDR3 DNA reads as TGTGCCAGCAGCATGACTAGCGGGATGGCCACAGATACGCAGTATTTT. Translated, it gives CASSMTSGMATDTQYF.